A selection of T cell receptor beta chains follows, all from one sample in a study of T cells in Graves' hyperthyroidism and ophthalmopathy. TCRdb recomputed calls from the multiplex PCR reads with MiXCR, one row per CDR3 protein. This sample has about 570,000 distinct CDR3 sequences, with more than 45% found just once. The sequenced sample was peripheral blood or thyroid tissue (not recorded which). These receptors were collected from an adult woman with Graves' disease, either hyperthyroidism or ophthalmopathy (not recorded which). CDR3s include the opening cysteine and the closing phenylalanine or tryptophan. The D gene is left open where the match is weak. Not all rows give a size; the values are once, few, many and, for expanded clones, a class.

abundance: many
v_gene: TRBV5-6
j_gene: TRBJ2-5
d_gene: TRBD2
CDR3nt: TGTGCCAGCAGCTTGGCGTTGGGGGAGGGAGGGGAGACCCAGTACTTC
CDR3aa: CASSLALGEGGETQYF

abundance: many
v_gene: TRBV7-9
j_gene: TRBJ2-7
d_gene: TRBD1
CDR3nt: TGTGCCAGCAGCTTATGGGAACAGGGGACCGGCGAGCAGTACTTC
CDR3aa: CASSLWEQGTGEQYF

abundance: .
v_gene: TRBV7-6
j_gene: TRBJ1-1
d_gene: TRBD1
CDR3nt: TGTGCCAGCAGCTTATTGACAGGGTTGAGCACTGAAGCTTTCTTT
CDR3aa: CASSLLTGLSTEAFF

abundance: .
v_gene: TRBV2
j_gene: TRBJ1-2
d_gene: .
CDR3nt: TGTGCCAGCAGGGCCGAGGCTGGATATGGCTACACCTTC
CDR3aa: CASRAEAGYGYTF

abundance: many
v_gene: TRBV5-6
j_gene: TRBJ2-2
d_gene: TRBD2
CDR3nt: TGTGCCAGCAGCCGAGGACTAGCGATAAACACCGGGGAGCTGTTTTTT
CDR3aa: CASSRGLAINTGELFF

abundance: .
v_gene: TRBV28
j_gene: TRBJ1-6
d_gene: TRBD1
CDR3nt: TGTGCCAGCAGTCCCCCCGGGACAGGGGAATCACCCCTCCACTTT
CDR3aa: CASSPPGTGESPLHF

abundance: many
v_gene: TRBV10-3
j_gene: TRBJ1-1
d_gene: .
CDR3nt: TGTGCCATCAGTGAGTCGGCCAGGGGCAGGTATAACACTGAAGCTTTCTTT
CDR3aa: CAISESARGRYNTEAFF

abundance: .
v_gene: TRBV19
j_gene: TRBJ2-3
d_gene: .
CDR3nt: TGTGCCAGTAGTACCCGACTGACAGATACGCAGTATTTT
CDR3aa: CASSTRLTDTQYF

abundance: many
v_gene: TRBV6-1
j_gene: TRBJ2-7
d_gene: .
CDR3nt: TGTGCCAGCAGTGAAGGTTCACAGGGATTGAGCTCCTACGAGCAGTACTTC
CDR3aa: CASSEGSQGLSSYEQYF

abundance: .
v_gene: TRBV7-3
j_gene: TRBJ2-5
d_gene: .
CDR3nt: TGTGCCAGCAGCCTCGGGTGGAGCGCCCAAGAGACCCAGTACTTC
CDR3aa: CASSLGWSAQETQYF

abundance: many
v_gene: TRBV11-2
j_gene: TRBJ2-7
d_gene: TRBD1
CDR3nt: TGTGCCAGCAGCTTCGGGACAGCCTCCTACGAGCAGTACTTC
CDR3aa: CASSFGTASYEQYF

abundance: .
v_gene: TRBV4-3
j_gene: TRBJ2-5
d_gene: .
CDR3nt: TGCGCCAGCAGCCAAGGCGGGACGACACAAGAGACCCAGTACTTC
CDR3aa: CASSQGGTTQETQYF

abundance: .
v_gene: TRBV11-2
j_gene: TRBJ2-1
d_gene: .
CDR3nt: TGTGCCAGCAGCCCCCGAAGGCTAGCCGCATACAATGAGCAGTTCTTC
CDR3aa: CASSPRRLAAYNEQFF

abundance: many
v_gene: TRBV5-4
j_gene: TRBJ1-1
d_gene: .
CDR3nt: TGTGCCAGCCGCTCCGGTGAAGGGGACACTGAAGCTTTCTTT
CDR3aa: CASRSGEGDTEAFF

abundance: .
v_gene: TRBV27
j_gene: TRBJ2-7
d_gene: TRBD1
CDR3nt: TGTGCCTGCAGGGACAGGGGGCCAAGCGAGCAGTACTTC
CDR3aa: CACRDRGPSEQYF

abundance: .
v_gene: TRBV9
j_gene: TRBJ1-5
d_gene: TRBD1
CDR3nt: TGTGCCAGCAGCGGCAGACAGGGGGGGGAACAGCCCCAGCATTTT
CDR3aa: CASSGRQGGEQPQHF

abundance: many
v_gene: TRBV7-9
j_gene: TRBJ2-2
d_gene: TRBD1
CDR3nt: TGTGCCAGCAGCTTAGGCAGGGGGATAAACACCGGGGAGCTGTTTTTT
CDR3aa: CASSLGRGINTGELFF

abundance: .
v_gene: TRBV10-3
j_gene: TRBJ1-4
d_gene: .
CDR3nt: TGTGCCATCAGTGAGTGGGGGGCTGGGGGTGAAAAACTGTTTTTT
CDR3aa: CAISEWGAGGEKLFF

abundance: many
v_gene: TRBV7-2
j_gene: TRBJ1-2
d_gene: .
CDR3nt: TGTGCCAGCAGCTTAGCGGGTGGCTATGGCTACACCTTC
CDR3aa: CASSLAGGYGYTF

abundance: .
v_gene: TRBV6-2/TRBV6-3
j_gene: TRBJ1-1
d_gene: .
CDR3nt: TGTGCCAGCAGTTATAGGTTTACTGAAGCTTTCTTT
CDR3aa: CASSYRFTEAFF